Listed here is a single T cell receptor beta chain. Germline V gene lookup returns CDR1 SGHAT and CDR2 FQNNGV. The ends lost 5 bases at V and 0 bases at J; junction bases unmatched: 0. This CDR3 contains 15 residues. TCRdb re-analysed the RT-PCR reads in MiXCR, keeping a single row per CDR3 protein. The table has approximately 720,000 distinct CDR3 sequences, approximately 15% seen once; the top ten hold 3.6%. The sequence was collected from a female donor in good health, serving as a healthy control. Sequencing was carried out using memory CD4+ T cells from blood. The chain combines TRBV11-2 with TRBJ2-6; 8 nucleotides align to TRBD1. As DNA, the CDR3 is TGTGCCAGCAGCGACAGGGGCTCTGGGGCCAACGTCCTGACTTTC. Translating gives CASSDRGSGANVLTF.